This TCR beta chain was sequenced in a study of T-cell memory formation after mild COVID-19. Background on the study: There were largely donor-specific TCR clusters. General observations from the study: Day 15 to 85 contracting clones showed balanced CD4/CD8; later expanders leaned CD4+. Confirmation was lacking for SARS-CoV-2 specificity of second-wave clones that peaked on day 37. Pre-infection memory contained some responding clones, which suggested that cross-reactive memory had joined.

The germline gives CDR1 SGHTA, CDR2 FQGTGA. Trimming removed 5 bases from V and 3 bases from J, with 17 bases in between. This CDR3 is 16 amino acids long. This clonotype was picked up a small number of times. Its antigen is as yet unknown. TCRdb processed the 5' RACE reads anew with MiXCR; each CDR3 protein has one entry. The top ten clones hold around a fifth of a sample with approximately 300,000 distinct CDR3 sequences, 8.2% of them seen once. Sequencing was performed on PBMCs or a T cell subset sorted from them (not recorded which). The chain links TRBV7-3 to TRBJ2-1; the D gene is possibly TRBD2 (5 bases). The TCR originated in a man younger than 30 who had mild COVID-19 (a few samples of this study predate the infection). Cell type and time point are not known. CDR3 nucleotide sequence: TGTGCCAGCAGCAATACTCCGGGGAGATACTACAATGAGCAGTTCTTC. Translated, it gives CASSNTPGRYYNEQFF.